This TCR beta chain is drawn from a study of T cells after yellow fever vaccination. Looking at the study overall: Preparation of fractions with low cell numbers was performed using SMART-Seq v4 Ultra Low Input. Points from the study as a whole: After the booster, 96% of CD4 and 75% to 90% of CD8 primary-response clones were re-detected. Only a minor proportion of clonotypes was detected across both CD4 and CD8 compartments. A weaker but faster secondary response was observed, peaking on day 5 versus 15.

TCRdb called the 5' RACE reads again in MiXCR, with one record for every CDR3 protein. There are 340,000 or so distinct CDR3 sequences in the sample; around 12% occur only once, and about 3% lies in the top ten. Turning to this clonotype: Its antigen remains unidentified.

The V and J ends lost 4 bases and 3 bases respectively, with 13 bases between them. Looked up from germline, CDR1 is SGHRS and CDR2 is YFSETQ. This CDR3 has 15 amino acids. Sequencing used CD4+ T cells sorted from PBMCs, obtained 15 days after the yellow fever booster vaccination. This TCR was sampled from a man between 18 and 35 years old who received the YFV17D yellow fever vaccine. V gene TRBV5-1 combines with J gene TRBJ1-4, with TRBD1 as a possible D gene (5 bases). The CDR3 DNA sequence: TGCGCCAGCAGCCCGATGGGGGGACCTAATGAAAAACTGTTTTTT. Residues: CASSPMGGPNEKLFF.